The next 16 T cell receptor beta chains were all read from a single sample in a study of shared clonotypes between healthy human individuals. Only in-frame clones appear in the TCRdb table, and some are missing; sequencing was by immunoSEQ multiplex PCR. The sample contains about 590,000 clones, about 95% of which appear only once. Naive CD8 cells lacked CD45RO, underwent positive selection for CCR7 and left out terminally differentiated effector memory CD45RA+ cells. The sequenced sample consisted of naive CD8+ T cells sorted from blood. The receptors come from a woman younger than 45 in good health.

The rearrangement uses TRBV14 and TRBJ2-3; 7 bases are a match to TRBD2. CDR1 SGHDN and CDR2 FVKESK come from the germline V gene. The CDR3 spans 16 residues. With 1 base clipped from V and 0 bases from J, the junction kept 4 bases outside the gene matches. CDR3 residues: CASSQGLAESTDTQYF. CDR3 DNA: TGTGCCAGCAGCCAAGGCCTAGCGGAAAGCACAGATACGCAGTATTTT.

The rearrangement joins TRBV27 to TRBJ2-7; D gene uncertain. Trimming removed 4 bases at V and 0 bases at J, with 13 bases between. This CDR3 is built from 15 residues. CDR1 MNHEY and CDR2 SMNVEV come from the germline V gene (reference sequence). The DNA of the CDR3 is TGTGCCAGCAGTTCAAGTCCCTTTCCCTCCTACGAGCAGTACTTC. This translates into CASSSSPFPSYEQYF.

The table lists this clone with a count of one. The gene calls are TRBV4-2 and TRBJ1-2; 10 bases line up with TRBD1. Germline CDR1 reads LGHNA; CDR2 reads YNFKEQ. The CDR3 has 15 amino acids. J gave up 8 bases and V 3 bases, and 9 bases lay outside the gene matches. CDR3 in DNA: TGTGCCAGCAGCCAGGGACAGGGGACCAAAAGCGGCTACACCTTC. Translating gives CASSQGQGTKSGYTF.

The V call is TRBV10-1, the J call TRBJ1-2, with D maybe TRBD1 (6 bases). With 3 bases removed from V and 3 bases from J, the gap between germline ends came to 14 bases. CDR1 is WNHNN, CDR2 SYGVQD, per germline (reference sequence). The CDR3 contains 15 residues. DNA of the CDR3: TGCGCCAGCAGTGACCGACAGGTTTTAGACTATGGCTACACCTTC. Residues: CASSDRQVLDYGYTF.

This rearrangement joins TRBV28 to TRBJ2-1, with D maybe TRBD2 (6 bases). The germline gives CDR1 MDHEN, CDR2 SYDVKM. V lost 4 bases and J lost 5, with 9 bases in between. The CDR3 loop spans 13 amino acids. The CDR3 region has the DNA TGTGCCAGCAGTTCGCGGGGAAACAATGAGCAGTTCTTC. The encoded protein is CASSSRGNNEQFF.

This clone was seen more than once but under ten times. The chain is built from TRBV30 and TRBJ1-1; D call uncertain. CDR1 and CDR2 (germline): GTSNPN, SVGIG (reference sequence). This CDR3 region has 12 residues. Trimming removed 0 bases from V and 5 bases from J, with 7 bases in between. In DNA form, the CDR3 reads TGTGCCTGGAGTGTGTGGCAGACTGAAGCTTTCTTT. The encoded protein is CAWSVWQTEAFF.

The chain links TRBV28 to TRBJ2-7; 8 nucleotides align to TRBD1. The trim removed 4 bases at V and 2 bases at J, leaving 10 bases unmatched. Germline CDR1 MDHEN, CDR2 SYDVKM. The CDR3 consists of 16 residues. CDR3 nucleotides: TGTGCCAGCAGTTCGACTCCAGGGGGCGCAGCCTACGAGCAGTACTTC. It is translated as CASSSTPGGAAYEQYF. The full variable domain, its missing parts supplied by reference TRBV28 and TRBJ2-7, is DVKVTQSSRYLVKRTGEKVFLECVQDMDHENMFWYRQDPGLGLRLIYFSYDVKMKEKGDIPEGYSVSREKKERFSLILESASTNQTSMYLCASSSTPGGAAYEQYFGPGTRLTVT.

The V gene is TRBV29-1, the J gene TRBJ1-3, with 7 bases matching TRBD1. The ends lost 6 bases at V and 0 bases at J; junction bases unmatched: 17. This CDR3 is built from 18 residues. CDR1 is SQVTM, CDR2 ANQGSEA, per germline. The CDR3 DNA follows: TGCAGCGTCCAGGGGACAGACCTTCTAATGAGCTCTGGAAACACCATATATTTT. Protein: CSVQGTDLLMSSGNTIYF.

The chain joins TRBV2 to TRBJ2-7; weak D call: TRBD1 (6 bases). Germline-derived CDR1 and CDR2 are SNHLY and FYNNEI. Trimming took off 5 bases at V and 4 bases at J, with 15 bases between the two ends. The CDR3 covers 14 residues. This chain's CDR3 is CASSNPGHQYEQYF. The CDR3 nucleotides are TGTGCCAGCAGTAACCCGGGACACCAATACGAGCAGTACTTC.

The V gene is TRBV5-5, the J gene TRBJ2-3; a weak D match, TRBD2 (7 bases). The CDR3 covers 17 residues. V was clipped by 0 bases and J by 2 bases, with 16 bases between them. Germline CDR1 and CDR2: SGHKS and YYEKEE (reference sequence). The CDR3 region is CASSLAVGGPNTDTQYF. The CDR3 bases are TGTGCCAGCAGCTTGGCAGTCGGGGGGCCGAACACAGATACGCAGTATTTT.

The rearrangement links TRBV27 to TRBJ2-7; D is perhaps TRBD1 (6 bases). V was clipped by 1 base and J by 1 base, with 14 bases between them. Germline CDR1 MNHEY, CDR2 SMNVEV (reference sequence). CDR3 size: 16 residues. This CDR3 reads CASSLLMGHLSYEQYF. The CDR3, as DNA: TGTGCCAGCAGTTTATTGATGGGACACCTTTCCTACGAGCAGTACTTC.

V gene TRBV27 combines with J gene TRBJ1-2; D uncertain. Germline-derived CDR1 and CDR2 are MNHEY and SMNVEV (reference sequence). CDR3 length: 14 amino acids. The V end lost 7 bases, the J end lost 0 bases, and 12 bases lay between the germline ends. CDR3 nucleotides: TGTGCCAGCACCCAAACGGGTTCTAACTATGGCTACACCTTC. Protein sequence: CASTQTGSNYGYTF.

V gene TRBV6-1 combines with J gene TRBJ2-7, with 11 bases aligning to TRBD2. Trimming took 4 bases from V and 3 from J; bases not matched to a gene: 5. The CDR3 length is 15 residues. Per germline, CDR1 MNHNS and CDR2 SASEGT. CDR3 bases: TGTGCCAGCAGTGCCAAGACTAGCGGGATCTACGAGCAGTACTTC. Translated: CASSAKTSGIYEQYF.

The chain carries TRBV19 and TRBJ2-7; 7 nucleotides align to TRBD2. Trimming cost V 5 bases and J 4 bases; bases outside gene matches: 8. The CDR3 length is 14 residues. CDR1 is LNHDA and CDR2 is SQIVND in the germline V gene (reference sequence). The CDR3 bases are TGTGCCAGTAGTTGGGCGGGAGAAGGATACGAGCAGTACTTC. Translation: CASSWAGEGYEQYF.

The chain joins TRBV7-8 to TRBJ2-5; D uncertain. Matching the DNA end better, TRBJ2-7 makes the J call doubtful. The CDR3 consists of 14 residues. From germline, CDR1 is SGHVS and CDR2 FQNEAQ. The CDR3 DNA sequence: TGTGCCAGCAGCTTAGCAATGGGGTTTTCCGAGCAGTACTTC. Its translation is CASSLAMGFSEQYF.

The CDR3: CASSLTGGNTEAFF. The CDR3 DNA sequence: TGTGCCAGCAGCTTAACTGGAGGGAACACTGAAGCTTTCTTT. The chain couples TRBV5-5 to TRBJ1-1; D not resolved. Germline loops: CDR1 SGHKS, CDR2 YYEKEE (reference sequence). The CDR3 extends over 14 amino acids. Trimming took 2 bases from V and 1 from J, leaving 9 bases between them.